This TCR beta chain was sequenced in a study of cytomegalovirus exposure and HLA in healthy donors. As for this clone: What it recognizes is unknown.

The V gene lost 0 bases and the J gene lost 0 bases, with 9 bases spanning the gap. The germline V gene encodes CDR1 ENHRY and CDR2 SYGVKD. This CDR3 has 16 amino acids. The primer mix had 60 Vbeta and 13 Jbeta primers. The data were produced by immunoSEQ multiplex PCR, yet TCRdb's version contains in-frame clones alone and is incomplete. The sample lists about 160,000 clones, approximately 82% occurring once. The study, taken as a whole, reports: The HLA-A and HLA-B alleles of most subjects were reportedly predicted accurately from TCR beta sequences. Among TCR beta chains, those listed as cytomegalovirus-associated numbered more than 150.

This chain connects TRBV10-3 to TRBJ1-5; no firm D call. The clonotype was recovered from a male donor in good health and CMV-seropositive. The source material was PBMCs. The CDR3 DNA reads TGTGCCATCAGTGAGTCGGCAGTTATTAGCAATCAGCCCCAGCATTTT. The encoded protein is CAISESAVISNQPQHF.